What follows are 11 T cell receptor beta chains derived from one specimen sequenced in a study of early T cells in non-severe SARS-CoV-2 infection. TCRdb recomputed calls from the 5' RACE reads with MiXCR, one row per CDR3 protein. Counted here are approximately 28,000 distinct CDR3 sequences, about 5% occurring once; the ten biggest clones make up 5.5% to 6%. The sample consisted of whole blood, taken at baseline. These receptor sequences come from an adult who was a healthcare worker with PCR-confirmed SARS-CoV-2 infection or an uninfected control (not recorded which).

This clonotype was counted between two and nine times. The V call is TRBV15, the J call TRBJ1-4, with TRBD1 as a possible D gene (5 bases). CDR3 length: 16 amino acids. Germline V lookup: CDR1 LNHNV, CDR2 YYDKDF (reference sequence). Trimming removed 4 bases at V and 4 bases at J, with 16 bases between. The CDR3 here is CATSIQGGGNNEKLFF. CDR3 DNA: TGTGCCACCAGCATCCAGGGTGGAGGGAATAATGAAAAACTGTTTTTT. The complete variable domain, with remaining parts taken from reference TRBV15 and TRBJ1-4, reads DAMVIQNPRYQVTQFGKPVTLSCSQTLNHNVMYWYQQKSSQAPKLLFHYYDKDFNNEADTPDNFQSRRPNTSFCFLDIRSPGLGDTAMYLCATSIQGGGNNEKLFFGSGTQLSVL.

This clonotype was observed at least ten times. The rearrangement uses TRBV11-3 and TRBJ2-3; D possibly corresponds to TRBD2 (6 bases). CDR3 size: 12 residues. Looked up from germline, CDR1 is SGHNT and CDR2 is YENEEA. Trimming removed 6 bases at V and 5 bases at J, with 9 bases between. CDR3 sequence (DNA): TGTGCCAGCAGGATCGGGGGAGATACGCAGTATTTT. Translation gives CASRIGGDTQYF.

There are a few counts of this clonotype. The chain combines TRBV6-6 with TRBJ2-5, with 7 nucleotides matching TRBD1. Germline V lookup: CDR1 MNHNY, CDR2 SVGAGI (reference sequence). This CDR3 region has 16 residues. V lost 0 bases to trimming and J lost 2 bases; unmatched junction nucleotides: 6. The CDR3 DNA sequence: TGTGCCAGCAGTTACTCCCGACAGGGCTGGCAAGAGACCCAGTACTTC. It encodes CASSYSRQGWQETQYF.

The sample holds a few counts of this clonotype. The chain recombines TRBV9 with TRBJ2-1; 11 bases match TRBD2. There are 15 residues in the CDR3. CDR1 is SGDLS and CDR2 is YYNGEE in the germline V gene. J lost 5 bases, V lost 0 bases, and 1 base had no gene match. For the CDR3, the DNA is TGTGCCAGCAGCGTAGGGACTAGCGGGCACAATGAGCAGTTCTTC. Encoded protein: CASSVGTSGHNEQFF.

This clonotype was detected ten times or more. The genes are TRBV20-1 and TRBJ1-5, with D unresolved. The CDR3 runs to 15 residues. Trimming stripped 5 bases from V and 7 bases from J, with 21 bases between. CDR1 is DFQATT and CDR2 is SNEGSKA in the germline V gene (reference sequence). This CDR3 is CSAFTDETEQQPQHF. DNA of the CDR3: TGCAGTGCTTTCACGGACGAGACGGAGCAACAGCCCCAGCATTTT.

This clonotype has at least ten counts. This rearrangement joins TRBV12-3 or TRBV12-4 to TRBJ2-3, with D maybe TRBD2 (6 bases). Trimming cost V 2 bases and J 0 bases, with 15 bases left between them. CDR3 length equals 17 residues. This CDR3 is CASSLKVADTSTDTQYF. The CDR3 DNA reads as TGTGCCAGCAGTTTAAAAGTAGCGGATACAAGCACAGATACGCAGTATTTT.

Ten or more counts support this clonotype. The chain's CDR3 is CASKAGGSLRANVLTF. DNA for the CDR3: TGTGCCAGCAAGGCGGGGGGGTCGTTAAGGGCCAACGTCCTGACTTTC. The chain combines TRBV28 with TRBJ2-6; TRBD2 matches at 9 bases. Germline CDR1 MDHEN, CDR2 SYDVKM. The CDR3 sequence is 16 residues long. V shed 7 bases, J shed 5 bases, and the junction held 9 bases outside the gene matches.

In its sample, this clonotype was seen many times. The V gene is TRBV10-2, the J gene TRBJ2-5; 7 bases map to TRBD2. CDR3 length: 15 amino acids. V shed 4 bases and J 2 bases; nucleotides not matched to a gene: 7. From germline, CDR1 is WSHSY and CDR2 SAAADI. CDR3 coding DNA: TGCGCCAGCAGTGTCCGGACTAGTCAGCAAGAGACCCAGTACTTC. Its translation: CASSVRTSQQETQYF.

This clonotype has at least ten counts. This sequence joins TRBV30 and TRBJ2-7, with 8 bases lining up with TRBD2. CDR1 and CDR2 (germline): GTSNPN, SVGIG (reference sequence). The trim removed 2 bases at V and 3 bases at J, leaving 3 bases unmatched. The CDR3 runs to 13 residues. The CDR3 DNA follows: TGTGCCTGGAGTACCGGGACTAGCTACGAGCAGTACTTC. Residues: CAWSTGTSYEQYF.

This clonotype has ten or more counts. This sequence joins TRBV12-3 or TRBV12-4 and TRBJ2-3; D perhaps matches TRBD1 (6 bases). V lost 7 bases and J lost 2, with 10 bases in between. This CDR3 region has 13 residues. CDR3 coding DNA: TGTGCCAGCAAGACAGGTTTCACAGATACGCAGTATTTT. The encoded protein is CASKTGFTDTQYF.

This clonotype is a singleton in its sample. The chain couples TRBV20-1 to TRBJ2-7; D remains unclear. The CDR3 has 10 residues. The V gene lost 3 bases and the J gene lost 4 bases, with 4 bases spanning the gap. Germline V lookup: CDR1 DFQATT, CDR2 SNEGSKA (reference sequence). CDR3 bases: TGCAGTGCTAGTGGATACGAGCAGTACTTC. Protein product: CSASGYEQYF.